Below, 32 T cell receptor beta chains from the same sample are listed, as sequenced in a study of blood T cell repertoires in COVID-19. The table came from immunoSEQ multiplex PCR; TCRdb's copy has only in-frame clones and leaves some out. Here the sample spans tens of thousands of clones, roughly 87% being singletons. Sequencing was performed on peripheral blood. These receptors originate from a middle-aged man with COVID-19, enrolled during active disease.

V is TRBV11-1 and J is TRBJ2-1; no firm D call. This CDR3 comprises 14 residues. The germline CDR1 and CDR2 sequences are SGHAT and FQDESV (reference sequence). Trimming took 6 bases from V and 7 from J, leaving 16 bases between them. As DNA, the CDR3 is TGTGCCAGCAGGTTGGAGTCCGGAATAAATGAGCAGTTCTTC. Protein sequence: CASRLESGINEQFF.

The chain links TRBV4-1 to TRBJ1-4; no firm D call. V lost 0 bases to trimming and J lost 7 bases, with 9 bases between them. Germline assignment: CDR1 MGHRA and CDR2 YSYEKL. This CDR3 comprises 14 residues. The CDR3, as DNA: TGCGCCAGCAGCCAAGACCGGGGTAGTGAAAAACTGTTTTTT. It translates to CASSQDRGSEKLFF.

V usage is TRBV9 and J usage is TRBJ1-1; a weak D match, TRBD1 (5 bases). This CDR3 spans 15 amino acids. V lost 1 base to trimming and J lost 5 bases, with 15 bases between them. Looked up from germline, CDR1 is SGDLS and CDR2 is YYNGEE. The CDR3 reads CASSVIAGGGTEAFF. The CDR3 nucleotides are TGTGCCAGCAGCGTAATCGCGGGGGGAGGAACTGAAGCTTTCTTT. Full variable domain (missing parts from reference TRBV9 and TRBJ1-1): DSGVTQTPKHLITATGQRVTLRCSPRSGDLSVYWYQQSLDQGLQFLIQYYNGEERAKGNILERFSAQQFPDLHSELNLSSLELGDSALYFCASSVIAGGGTEAFFGQGTRLTVV.

This clone was observed once. The chain recombines TRBV5-5 with TRBJ2-7, with TRBD2 matching over 7 bases. Trimming at V came to 4 bases and at J to 3 bases, leaving 10 bases not matched to a gene. The CDR3 covers 15 residues. CDR1 is SGHKS and CDR2 is YYEKEE in the germline V gene (reference sequence). The CDR3: CASSGPGGSFYEQYF. CDR3 nucleotides: TGTGCCAGCAGCGGACCGGGGGGTTCCTTCTACGAGCAGTACTTC.

CDR3 nucleotide sequence: TGTGCCAGCAGCCCGACAGGGGTCACAGATACGCAGTATTTT. Its translation is CASSPTGVTDTQYF. This chain links TRBV6-2 or TRBV6-3 with TRBJ2-3, with 8 nucleotides matching TRBD1. CDR3 length: 14 residues. J lost 2 bases, V lost 6 bases, and 4 bases had no gene match. CDR1 is MNHEY and CDR2 is SVGEGT in the germline V gene.

This clone appeared once. The rearrangement links TRBV11-3 to TRBJ2-3; 10 bases fit TRBD2. After removal of 0 bases from V and 2 bases from J, the junction contained 8 bases not matched to a gene. CDR1 is SGHNT and CDR2 is YENEEA in the germline V gene. There are 18 residues in the CDR3. DNA for the CDR3: TGTGCCAGCAGCTTAGATCGTCCTAGCGGGGGAACCACAGATACGCAGTATTTT. It yields the protein CASSLDRPSGGTTDTQYF.

The genes are TRBV11-2 and TRBJ1-5; tentatively, D is TRBD1 (5 bases). The CDR3 runs to 13 residues. Germline loops: CDR1 SGHAT, CDR2 FQNNGV. Trimming cost V 5 bases and J 4 bases, with 9 bases left between them. The CDR3 sequence is CASSPDRNQPQHF. The CDR3 DNA sequence: TGTGCCAGCAGCCCCGACAGAAATCAGCCCCAGCATTTT. The full variable domain, rest sourced from reference TRBV11-2 and TRBJ1-5, is EAGVAQSPRYKIIEKRQSVAFWCNPISGHATLYWYQQILGQGPKLLIQFQNNGVVDDSQLPKDRFSAERLKGVDSTLKIQPAKLEDSAVYLCASSPDRNQPQHFGDGTRLSIL.

The gene calls are TRBV5-1 and TRBJ1-4, with D perhaps TRBD1 (5 bases). The length of the CDR3 is 13 residues. V lost 4 bases to trimming and J lost 8 bases, with 12 bases between them. CDR1 SGHRS and CDR2 YFSETQ come from the germline V gene. The CDR3: CASSPPGGEKLFF. CDR3 DNA: TGCGCCAGCAGCCCCCCGGGGGGGGAAAAACTGTTTTTT.

The chain couples TRBV2 to TRBJ1-5; D possibly corresponds to TRBD1 (5 bases). The germline V and J ends were trimmed by 8 bases and 2 bases, with 10 bases remaining between them. CDR1 is SNHLY and CDR2 is FYNNEI in the germline V gene. The CDR3 has 13 amino acids. In nucleotides, the CDR3 is TGTGCCAGCGCGGGGGATGGCAATCAGCCCCAGCATTTT. It is translated as CASAGDGNQPQHF.

This clone was recorded a few times. The CDR3 DNA sequence: TGTGCCAGCAGCGTAGGATCCGGGGGGGAGACCCAGTACTTC. This sequence encodes CASSVGSGGETQYF. The chain combines TRBV9 with TRBJ2-5; 7 positions agree with TRBD2. The CDR3 contains 14 residues. CDR1 SGDLS and CDR2 YYNGEE come from the germline V gene. V lost 0 bases to trimming and J lost 5 bases; unmatched junction nucleotides: 4.

The chain combines TRBV27 with TRBJ2-1, with D possibly being TRBD2 (6 bases). The V gene's germline CDR1 is MNHEY and CDR2 SMNVEV (reference sequence). V was shortened by 6 bases and J by 5 bases, with 14 bases between the two germline ends. The CDR3 extends over 14 amino acids. The CDR3 loop is CASSGGEGDNEQFF. CDR3 nucleotide sequence: TGTGCCAGCAGCGGGGGTGAAGGCGACAATGAGCAGTTCTTC.

The chain carries TRBV11-2 and TRBJ2-1; 7 nucleotides match TRBD2. The CDR3 contains 14 residues. With 6 bases clipped from V and 3 bases from J, the junction kept 5 bases outside the gene matches. Germline loops: CDR1 SGHAT, CDR2 FQNNGV. The CDR3 reads CASSGGGGYNEQFF. For the CDR3, the DNA is TGTGCCAGCAGTGGGGGGGGTGGCTACAATGAGCAGTTCTTC.

This chain joins TRBV19 and TRBJ2-1, with D perhaps matching TRBD2 (5 bases). The CDR3 contains 15 residues. In germline, CDR1 is LNHDA, CDR2 SQIVND (reference sequence). Trimming shortened V by 1 base and J by 5 bases, and 12 bases separated the two germline ends. The CDR3 sequence: CASSIVSGGNNEQFF. In DNA form, the CDR3 reads TGTGCCAGTAGTATAGTAAGCGGAGGAAACAATGAGCAGTTCTTC.

The CDR3 DNA reads as TGTGCCTCTGGACAGGTCGAAGAACTGTTTTTT. Translating gives CASGQVEELFF. The rearrangement joins TRBV30 to TRBJ1-4; TRBD1 aligns across 7 bases. Germline loops: CDR1 GTSNPN, CDR2 SVGIG (reference sequence). V shed 7 bases, J shed 12 bases, and the junction held 8 bases outside the gene matches. CDR3 length: 11 residues. Combining the CDR3 with reference TRBV30 and TRBJ1-4 gives the whole variable domain SQTIHQWPATLVQPVGSPLSLECTVEGTSNPNLYWYRQAAGRGLQLLFYSVGIGQISSEVPQNLSASRPQDRQFILSSKKLLLSDSGFYLCASGQVEELFFGSGTQLSVL.

This clone has only one observation. This sequence joins TRBV9 and TRBJ2-1; the match to TRBD2 covers 9 bases. The length of the CDR3 is 15 residues. V dropped 0 bases and J dropped 9; count of bases not matched to a gene: 7. Germline loops: CDR1 SGDLS, CDR2 YYNGEE. The DNA for the CDR3 is TGTGCCAGCAGCGTAGATGGCGGGGGGGCGACTGAGCAGTTCTTC. This sequence encodes CASSVDGGGATEQFF.

The genes are TRBV7-9 and TRBJ1-1; D possibly corresponds to TRBD1 (5 bases). V shed 7 bases and J shed 3 bases, with 12 bases lying between them. The CDR3 totals 13 residues. Germline values: CDR1 SEHNR, CDR2 FQNEAQ (reference sequence). The CDR3 bases are TGTGCCAGCACGTGGGGGAGGGACACTGAAGCTTTCTTT. This codes for CASTWGRDTEAFF.

The chain is built from TRBV3-1 (or the pseudogene TRBV3-2) and TRBJ2-3; 9 bases are shared with TRBD1. The V gene end was trimmed by 2 bases and the J gene end by 3 bases; junction bases not matched to a gene: 6. The CDR3 covers 16 residues. Germline assignment: CDR1 LGHDT and CDR2 YNNKEL (reference sequence). CDR3 sequence: CASSQHRGQITDTQYF. Written as DNA, the CDR3 is TGTGCCAGCAGCCAACACAGGGGGCAAATAACAGATACGCAGTATTTT.

This clone was observed once. CDR3 residues: CASGPGTEAFF. CDR3 nucleotide sequence: TGTGCCAGTGGGCCTGGAACTGAAGCTTTCTTT. The rearrangement links TRBV18 to TRBJ1-1; D remains unclear. Germline CDR1 and CDR2: KGHSH and LQKENI. The V end lost 9 bases, the J end lost 5 bases, and 10 bases lay between the germline ends. The CDR3 extends over 11 amino acids.

The V and J genes are TRBV19 and TRBJ1-4, with D maybe TRBD1 (5 bases). Germline CDR1 and CDR2: LNHDA and SQIVND (reference sequence). This CDR3 has 13 amino acids. V lost 11 bases and J lost 9, with 19 bases in between. CDR3 loop: CAARGEGRKKLFF. The CDR3 DNA reads as TGTGCCGCGCGAGGAGAGGGGAGGAAAAAACTGTTTTTT.

V is TRBV7-9 and J is TRBJ2-7, with D possibly matching TRBD1 (5 bases). CDR1 is SEHNR, CDR2 FQNEAQ, per germline (reference sequence). Trimming removed 1 base at V and 5 bases at J, with 12 bases between. This CDR3 comprises 14 residues. The CDR3 DNA is TGTGCCAGCAGCTTAGGCCAGGGTAACAACGAGCAGTACTTC. Translation: CASSLGQGNNEQYF.

This rearrangement joins TRBV14 to TRBJ1-1, with TRBD1 as a possible D gene (5 bases). Germline CDR1 and CDR2: SGHDN and FVKESK. V was pared by 0 bases and J by 1 base, with 12 bases between. This CDR3 has 16 residues. The CDR3, as DNA: TGTGCCAGCAGCCAAGATCCTAGGGGCCCGAACACTGAAGCTTTCTTT. It encodes CASSQDPRGPNTEAFF.

The V gene is TRBV30, the J gene TRBJ2-2; 15 bases fit TRBD2. The V gene end was trimmed by 5 bases and the J gene end by 1 base; junction bases not matched to a gene: 5. The CDR3 is 17 amino acids. Germline CDR1 reads GTSNPN; CDR2 reads SVGIG (reference sequence). The CDR3, as DNA: TGTGCCTGGGGAGGACTAGCGGGAGGGGGGAACACCGGGGAGCTGTTTTTT. Translating it yields CAWGGLAGGGNTGELFF.

CDR3 DNA sequence: TGTGCCAGTAGTAGCACTAGCGGAAACAATGAGCAGTTCTTC. Translating gives CASSSTSGNNEQFF. The chain recombines TRBV19 with TRBJ2-1; 8 bases agree with TRBD2. Germline CDR1 and CDR2: LNHDA and SQIVND (reference sequence). J gave up 5 bases and V 4 bases, and 4 bases lay outside the gene matches. The CDR3 extends over 14 amino acids.

The chain uses TRBV7-9 and TRBJ1-2; D is unclear. The CDR3 is 15 amino acids. The germline V gene encodes CDR1 SEHNR and CDR2 FQNEAQ (reference sequence). V was trimmed by 5 bases and J by 2 bases, leaving 15 bases between them. CDR3 sequence reads: CASSLDTTGNYGYTF. CDR3 nucleotide sequence: TGTGCCAGCAGCCTAGACACGACTGGCAACTATGGCTACACCTTC.

The rearrangement uses TRBV6-1 and TRBJ1-5; D gene ambiguous. The germline V gene has CDR1 MNHNS and CDR2 SASEGT. V lost 2 bases and J lost 5, with 10 bases in between. The CDR3 length is 14 residues. The CDR3 is CASSEKRSDQPQHF. The CDR3 DNA sequence: TGTGCCAGCAGTGAAAAGAGGTCCGATCAGCCCCAGCATTTT.

This chain uses TRBV27 with TRBJ2-1, with TRBD2 matching over 7 bases. The CDR3 has 13 residues. V lost 4 bases and J lost 12; bases outside the gene matches: 9. Germline V lookup: CDR1 MNHEY, CDR2 SMNVEV (reference sequence). Here the CDR3 reads CASSSGRGRRQFF. In nucleotides, the CDR3 is TGTGCCAGCAGTTCGGGGAGGGGCCGTCGGCAGTTCTTC.

V usage is TRBV6-5 and J usage is TRBJ1-1; D gene unclear. This CDR3 comprises 13 residues. V was shortened by 5 bases and J by 4 bases, with 11 bases between the two germline ends. Germline loops: CDR1 MNHEY, CDR2 SVGAGI. The CDR3 protein is CASSHTSGTEAFF. The CDR3 nucleotides read TGTGCCAGCAGTCATACAAGCGGCACTGAAGCTTTCTTT.

The gene calls are TRBV9 and TRBJ2-1; 8 bases line up with TRBD2. Germline V gene sequence: CDR1 SGDLS, CDR2 YYNGEE. The junction had 6 bases not matched to a gene; V was cut back by 4 bases and J by 0 bases. CDR3 length: 16 residues. Here the CDR3 reads CASSSFSGASYNEQFF. In DNA form, the CDR3 reads TGTGCCAGCAGCTCCTTTAGCGGGGCCTCCTACAATGAGCAGTTCTTC.

The chain links TRBV10-3 to TRBJ2-3; 10 bases fit TRBD2. Germline V CDR1 and CDR2: ENHRY, SYGVKD. The CDR3 length is 14 residues. The V segment lost 10 bases and the J segment 3 bases; nucleotides outside the gene matches: 7. This chain's CDR3 is CASTTSGETDTQYF. The CDR3 nucleotides read TGTGCCAGCACCACTAGCGGGGAGACAGATACGCAGTATTTT.

The V gene is TRBV4-1, the J gene TRBJ1-1; no reliable D call. The CDR3 is 14 amino acids. The germline V gene has CDR1 MGHRA and CDR2 YSYEKL. V gave up 1 base and J gave up 0 bases, with 6 bases separating them. The CDR3 bases are TGCGCCAGCAGCCAAGTTGCGGTGAACACTGAAGCTTTCTTT. Translating it yields CASSQVAVNTEAFF.

This chain connects TRBV7-6 to TRBJ2-5, with D maybe TRBD2 (6 bases). Germline CDR1 SGHVS, CDR2 FNYEAQ. Trimming cost V 1 base and J 5 bases, with 14 bases left between them. This CDR3 region has 15 residues. CDR3 loop: CASSLGTSFRETQYF. The CDR3, as DNA: TGTGCCAGCAGCTTAGGTACTAGCTTTCGTGAGACCCAGTACTTC.

The chain links TRBV30 to TRBJ2-7, with 7 positions matching TRBD1. Per germline, CDR1 GTSNPN and CDR2 SVGIG (reference sequence). The CDR3 runs to 13 residues. V lost 1 base, J lost 1 base, and 1 base stayed unmatched. The CDR3 loop reads CAWSGQGSYEQYF. DNA for the CDR3: TGTGCCTGGAGTGGACAGGGATCCTACGAGCAGTACTTC.